Described below is a single T cell receptor beta chain sequence and its context. Its antigen is not identified. This specimen comes from a study of cytomegalovirus exposure and HLA in healthy donors. Whole-study findings and limits: A later analysis linked a missense DCLRE1C variant to TCR beta V- and J-gene trimming. A later analysis reportedly found fewer N-insertions in an Asian-associated ancestry cluster than the approximately 700-donor mean.

60 Vbeta and 13 Jbeta primers were used in PCR. The repertoire was sequenced with immunoSEQ multiplex PCR; TCRdb's copy has only in-frame clones and lacks some. The sample contains more than 95,000 clones, more than 70% of which appear only once. The CDR3 runs to 19 residues. The sequenced sample consisted of PBMCs. This sequence originates from a man under 40 in good health and CMV-seronegative. The chain carries TRBV21-1 and TRBJ2-7; the table's D call TRBD2 went unverified against the DNA. TRBV21-1 is annotated as a pseudogene. Written as DNA, the CDR3 is TGTGCCAGCATTAACCCCACTCCAACTACAGGGAGGGTCCACTACGAGCAGTACTTC. Translating gives CASINPTPTTGRVHYEQYF.